Following are 8 T cell receptor beta chains from one sample sequenced in a study of T cell responses to AZD1222 COVID-19 vaccine. The table came from immunoSEQ multiplex PCR; TCRdb's copy has only in-frame clones and leaves some out. Of some 160,000 clones in the sample, roughly 92% were seen once. This specimen consisted of peripheral blood, obtained on day 0 of AZD1222 vaccination. The source of these receptors is an adult in good health.

The chain is built from TRBV30 and TRBJ2-2; a possible D gene is TRBD2 (6 bases). The CDR3 totals 15 residues. The germline V gene encodes CDR1 GTSNPN and CDR2 SVGIG (reference sequence). V dropped 2 bases and J dropped 0 bases, with 10 bases sitting between them. In DNA form, the CDR3 reads TGTGCCTGGAGTACAGCGGGTACGAACACCGGGGAGCTGTTTTTT. As protein: CAWSTAGTNTGELFF.

The chain couples TRBV28 to TRBJ2-5; 12 bases are a match to TRBD1. There are 14 residues in the CDR3. CDR1 and CDR2 (germline): MDHEN, SYDVKM. CDR3 loop: CATQGQGAWETQYF. The CDR3 nucleotides read TGTGCAACGCAGGGACAGGGGGCATGGGAGACCCAGTACTTC.

The rearrangement uses TRBV5-1 and TRBJ1-2; 7 nucleotides match TRBD1. The CDR3 has 16 residues. The trim removed 3 bases at V and 4 bases at J, leaving 12 bases unmatched. CDR1 is SGHRS, CDR2 YFSETQ, per germline. In DNA form, the CDR3 reads TGCGCCAGCAGCTCGGCTAGGGGGCGAGGGGGCTATGGCTACACCTTC. Translating it yields CASSSARGRGGYGYTF.

The chain is built from TRBV4-2 and TRBJ1-6, with 7 bases lining up with TRBD1. Germline loops: CDR1 LGHNA, CDR2 YNFKEQ. Germline trimming cut 0 bases from V and 8 bases from J; bases unmatched to any gene: 4. The CDR3 is 15 amino acids. CDR3 DNA sequence: TGTGCCAGCAGCCAAGATGAACAGGGGTATTCACCCCTCCACTTT. It translates to CASSQDEQGYSPLHF.

V usage is TRBV12-3 or TRBV12-4 and J usage is TRBJ2-1; D gene unclear. The CDR3 is 12 residues long. Trimming shortened V by 3 bases and J by 6 bases, and 6 bases separated the two germline ends. This CDR3 is CASSFSFNEQFF. The DNA of the CDR3 is TGTGCCAGCAGTTTCTCGTTCAATGAGCAGTTCTTC.

The rearrangement links TRBV4-3 to TRBJ1-5, with TRBD1 as a possible D gene (5 bases). Trimming cost V 0 bases and J 6 bases, with 18 bases left between them. CDR3 length equals 17 residues. CDR1 and CDR2 from the germline V gene are LGHNA and YSLEER. CDR3 nucleotide sequence: TGCGCCAGCAGCCAAGAACCCTCGGCAGGGCTAGGTCAGCCCCAGCATTTT. This translates into CASSQEPSAGLGQPQHF.

V is TRBV7-2 and J is TRBJ2-4; tentative D call: TRBD1 (6 bases). V gave up 5 bases and J gave up 3 bases, with 20 bases separating them. Germline V gene lookup returns CDR1 SGHTA and CDR2 FQGNSA. This CDR3 contains 17 residues. This CDR3 reads CASSKQTGTRNKNIQYF. The CDR3 DNA reads as TGTGCCAGCAGCAAACAGACAGGAACTAGGAACAAAAACATTCAGTACTTC.

The chain recombines TRBV7-8 with TRBJ2-7, with 13 bases that match TRBD2. Germline V lookup: CDR1 SGHVS, CDR2 FQNEAQ. This CDR3 spans 16 amino acids. V lost 1 base to trimming and J lost 1 base; unmatched junction nucleotides: 1. The CDR3 DNA is TGTGCCAGCAGCTTAGGGACTAGCGGGGGATCCTACGAGCAGTACTTC. Its translation is CASSLGTSGGSYEQYF.